Listed below are T cell receptor beta chains from one sample, sequenced in a study of blood T cell repertoires in COVID-19. Profiling relied on immunoSEQ multiplex PCR, and the TCRdb table lists in-frame clones only, not all of them. The table has 190,000 or so clones, more than 75% seen once. The sequencing sample was made of peripheral blood. These receptor sequences come from a woman under 30 who had recovered from COVID-19. The CDR3 runs from the conserved cysteine through the conserved F or W. A D gene is named only where the DNA matches it firmly. Size is stated for part of the rows, as once, few or many counts, or as a class when the clone is expanded.

J gene: TRBJ2-3
clone size: .
D gene: .
V gene: TRBV6-5
CDR3 length: 14
CDR3 protein: CASSPRTSTDTQYF
CDR3 DNA: TGTGCCAGCAGTCCCCGGACTAGCACAGATACGCAGTATTTT

J gene: TRBJ1-2
clone size: .
D gene: TRBD1
V gene: TRBV5-5
CDR3 length: 13
CDR3 protein: CASSPDRDYGYTF
CDR3 DNA: TGTGCCAGCAGCCCCGACAGGGACTATGGCTACACCTTC

J gene: TRBJ2-5
clone size: .
D gene: .
V gene: TRBV15
CDR3 length: 14
CDR3 protein: CATSRVRGAETQYF
CDR3 DNA: TGTGCCACCAGCAGAGTACGGGGAGCCGAGACCCAGTACTTC

J gene: TRBJ1-2
clone size: .
D gene: .
V gene: TRBV9
CDR3 length: 14
CDR3 protein: CASSVDPGRGGYTF
CDR3 DNA: TGTGCCAGCAGCGTAGATCCAGGGAGGGGTGGCTACACCTTC

J gene: TRBJ1-2
clone size: .
D gene: .
V gene: TRBV7-8
CDR3 length: 13
CDR3 protein: CASSSDRIYGYTF
CDR3 DNA: TGTGCCAGCAGCAGCGACAGGATCTATGGCTACACCTTC

J gene: TRBJ1-2
clone size: .
D gene: .
V gene: TRBV30
CDR3 length: 13
CDR3 protein: CAWSMTENYGYTF
CDR3 DNA: TGTGCCTGGAGTATGACAGAGAACTATGGCTACACCTTC

J gene: TRBJ1-1
clone size: few
D gene: TRBD1
V gene: TRBV5-4
CDR3 length: 17
CDR3 protein: CASSSLLGQGARAEAFF
CDR3 DNA: TGTGCCAGCAGCTCCCTTTTGGGACAGGGGGCGCGCGCTGAAGCTTTCTTT

J gene: TRBJ1-3
clone size: .
D gene: TRBD1
V gene: TRBV18
CDR3 length: 17
CDR3 protein: CASSLARQGAIGNTIYF
CDR3 DNA: TGTGCCAGCTCCCTCGCCAGACAGGGGGCGATCGGAAACACCATATATTTT

J gene: TRBJ2-1
clone size: once
D gene: TRBD2
V gene: TRBV4-3
CDR3 length: 16
CDR3 protein: CASSQDSGIHYNEQFF
CDR3 DNA: TGCGCCAGCAGCCAAGATAGCGGGATCCACTACAATGAGCAGTTCTTC

J gene: TRBJ1-2
clone size: .
D gene: TRBD1
V gene: TRBV11-2
CDR3 length: 15
CDR3 protein: CASSLTGTESYGYTF
CDR3 DNA: TGTGCCAGCAGCCTTACTGGGACAGAATCCTATGGCTACACCTTC

J gene: TRBJ1-3
clone size: .
D gene: .
V gene: TRBV5-1
CDR3 length: 18
CDR3 protein: CASSVEPGRDFSGNTIYF
CDR3 DNA: TGCGCCAGCAGCGTCGAGCCCGGACGGGATTTCTCTGGAAACACCATATATTTT

J gene: TRBJ2-2
clone size: .
D gene: .
V gene: TRBV9
CDR3 length: 14
CDR3 protein: CASSGTPNTGELFF
CDR3 DNA: TGTGCCAGCTCCGGGACACCCAATACCGGGGAGCTGTTTTTT

J gene: TRBJ1-5
clone size: .
D gene: .
V gene: TRBV6-2/TRBV6-3
CDR3 length: 15
CDR3 protein: CASSYLGTLNQPQHF
CDR3 DNA: TGTGCCAGCAGTTATCTGGGGACACTTAATCAGCCCCAGCATTTT